The 25 T cell receptor beta chains listed next were all sequenced from one sample in a study of blood T cell repertoires in COVID-19. Here immunoSEQ multiplex PCR was the method, and the copy in TCRdb shows in-frame clones only, minus some. Of about 170,000 clones in the sample, about 85% were seen once. The sample comprised peripheral blood. All receptors derive from an older man with COVID-19, enrolled during active disease.

V is TRBV4-1 and J is TRBJ1-6; 8 bases match TRBD1. This CDR3 spans 12 amino acids. Germline assignment: CDR1 MGHRA and CDR2 YSYEKL. Trimming removed 1 base from V and 17 bases from J; junction bases left unmatched: 4. Here the CDR3 reads CASSQGRTGFHF. The CDR3 DNA reads TGCGCCAGCAGCCAAGGCAGGACAGGGTTCCACTTT.

The chain couples TRBV5-4 to TRBJ1-2; D not resolved. CDR1 and CDR2 (germline): SGHNT, YYREEE (reference sequence). The ends were cut back, 0 bases at V and 0 bases at J, with 9 bases in the middle. The CDR3 covers 15 residues. CDR3 protein: CASSLVVGSNYGYTF. The CDR3 region has the DNA TGTGCCAGCAGCTTGGTCGTCGGTTCTAACTATGGCTACACCTTC.

The rearrangement joins TRBV6-5 to TRBJ1-2, with TRBD1 matching over 7 bases. From germline, CDR1 is MNHEY and CDR2 SVGAGI. This CDR3 has 13 amino acids. The V segment lost 5 bases and the J segment 3 bases; nucleotides outside the gene matches: 3. CDR3 residues: CASSRDSYYGYTF. The CDR3 DNA reads TGTGCCAGCAGTCGGGACAGCTACTATGGCTACACCTTC.

The chain is built from TRBV5-1 and TRBJ1-1; D is possibly TRBD1 (5 bases). The V gene lost 4 bases and the J gene lost 4 bases, with 17 bases spanning the gap. Germline CDR1 reads SGHRS; CDR2 reads YFSETQ. The CDR3 length is 15 residues. The CDR3 DNA sequence: TGCGCCAGCAGCCCATCCGGGGGGGAGGGCACTGAAGCTTTCTTT. This translates into CASSPSGGEGTEAFF.

DNA of the CDR3: TGTGCCAGCAGCTTCCATCCCAATTCACCCCTCCACTTT. Translation: CASSFHPNSPLHF. V is TRBV11-3 and J is TRBJ1-6; no definite D call. Looked up from germline, CDR1 is SGHNT and CDR2 is YENEEA. The CDR3 runs 13 residues. V lost 3 bases to trimming and J lost 7 bases, with 7 bases between them.

The V gene is TRBV18, the J gene TRBJ2-3; TRBD1 agrees at 8 bases. The germline V gene has CDR1 KGHSH and CDR2 LQKENI. The CDR3 length is 15 residues. Trimming removed 4 bases from V and 4 bases from J; junction bases left unmatched: 7. The CDR3 loop reads CASSLPQGAADTQYF. In DNA, the CDR3 is TGTGCCAGCTCACTACCGCAGGGGGCGGCAGATACGCAGTATTTT. The full variable domain, completed using reference TRBV18 and TRBJ2-3, is NAGVMQNPRHLVRRRGQEARLRCSPMKGHSHVYWYRQLPEEGLKFMVYLQKENIIDESGMPKERFSAEFPKEGPSILRIQQVVRGDSAAYFCASSLPQGAADTQYFGPGTRLTVL.

The chain links TRBV15 to TRBJ1-4; 8 positions agree with TRBD1. CDR1 is LNHNV and CDR2 is YYDKDF in the germline V gene (reference sequence). Trimming removed 0 bases from V and 8 bases from J; junction bases left unmatched: 5. The CDR3 has 15 residues. The CDR3 coding sequence is TGTGCCACCAGCAGAGATGGGACAGGTTTAGAAAAACTGTTTTTT. Its translation: CATSRDGTGLEKLFF.

This clone turned up a few times. V is TRBV28 and J is TRBJ2-7; 9 bases map to TRBD1. This CDR3 has 15 residues. Germline loops: CDR1 MDHEN, CDR2 SYDVKM. J gave up 4 bases and V 5 bases, and 9 bases lay outside the gene matches. CDR3: CASSTGTGSVYEQYF. The CDR3, as DNA: TGTGCCAGCAGTACCGGGACAGGGTCTGTATACGAGCAGTACTTC.

This clone was detected only once. The chain joins TRBV5-4 to TRBJ1-1, with 7 bases lining up with TRBD1. V gave up 3 bases and J gave up 0 bases; unmatched junction bases: 5. Per the germline V gene, CDR1 is SGHNT and CDR2 is YYREEE (reference sequence). There are 15 residues in the CDR3. The CDR3 loop reads CASSWDSRVNTEAFF. CDR3 bases: TGTGCCAGCAGCTGGGACAGCCGGGTGAACACTGAAGCTTTCTTT.

The V and J genes are TRBV2 and TRBJ1-5; weak D call: TRBD1 (5 bases). Deletions cut 7 bases from V and 4 bases from J, with 20 bases between. This CDR3 comprises 16 residues. The germline V gene encodes CDR1 SNHLY and CDR2 FYNNEI. CDR3 in amino acids: CASMGPGGFRNQPQHF. The CDR3 nucleotides read TGTGCCAGCATGGGCCCCGGGGGGTTCCGTAATCAGCCCCAGCATTTT.

This chain connects TRBV4-1 to TRBJ1-2; TRBD1 agrees at 7 bases. The J segment lost 8 bases and the V segment lost 1 base, leaving 7 bases of the junction unmatched. CDR1 and CDR2 from the germline V gene are MGHRA and YSYEKL. This CDR3 comprises 14 residues. CDR3 protein: CASSQGQGGRGYTF. The DNA for the CDR3 is TGCGCCAGCAGCCAAGGACAGGGCGGCAGAGGCTACACCTTC.

The CDR3 nucleotides read TGTGCCAGTAAATCCGACAGTCTGAACACTGAAGCTTTCTTT. It yields the protein CASKSDSLNTEAFF. V usage is TRBV19 and J usage is TRBJ1-1; TRBD1 is a possible D gene (5 bases). With 7 bases removed from V and 0 bases from J, the gap between germline ends came to 12 bases. The CDR3 is 14 residues long. Germline values: CDR1 LNHDA, CDR2 SQIVND (reference sequence).

The V call is TRBV7-2, the J call TRBJ1-5; D is ambiguous. CDR1 SGHTA and CDR2 FQGNSA come from the germline V gene. V was pared by 3 bases and J by 7 bases, with 10 bases between. This CDR3 has 13 residues. The CDR3 here is CASSFEVTQPQHF. The CDR3 DNA sequence: TGTGCCAGCAGCTTTGAGGTCACCCAGCCCCAGCATTTT.

The chain combines TRBV3-1 (or the pseudogene TRBV3-2) with TRBJ1-2; D might be TRBD1 (5 bases). The germline CDR1 and CDR2 sequences are LGHDT and YNNKEL (reference sequence). CDR3 length equals 15 residues. Trimming left V 4 bases short and J 2 bases short, with 14 bases between. The DNA for the CDR3 is TGTGCCAGCAGCCCTTCCCGACAGATGAACTATGGCTACACCTTC. It codes for CASSPSRQMNYGYTF.

V gene TRBV4-2 combines with J gene TRBJ2-3; D may be TRBD2 (6 bases). The CDR3 is 15 residues long. The ends were cut back, 4 bases at V and 5 bases at J, with 16 bases in the middle. Germline V gene lookup returns CDR1 LGHNA and CDR2 YNFKEQ. CDR3 in DNA: TGTGCCAGCAGCCCGCCCTCCGGGGGAGGAGATACGCAGTATTTT. This encodes CASSPPSGGGDTQYF.

This chain connects TRBV5-6 to TRBJ2-5; 7 bases match TRBD1. Germline CDR1 is SGHDT and CDR2 is YYEEEE. The CDR3 length is 14 residues. The trim removed 2 bases at V and 4 bases at J, leaving 5 bases unmatched. The CDR3: CASSFATGSETQYF. The CDR3 DNA reads TGTGCCAGCAGCTTCGCGACAGGGTCAGAGACCCAGTACTTC.

The V gene is TRBV2, the J gene TRBJ1-2; D call uncertain. Trimming shortened V by 5 bases and J by 1 base, and 14 bases separated the two germline ends. CDR1 SNHLY and CDR2 FYNNEI come from the germline V gene. This CDR3 region has 15 residues. In DNA form, the CDR3 reads TGTGCCAGCAGTCCGCGCCTTCGTTATAACTATGGCTACACCTTC. As protein: CASSPRLRYNYGYTF.

This chain uses TRBV5-1 with TRBJ1-1, with TRBD1 identical over 10 bases. The V segment lost 5 bases and the J segment 10 bases; nucleotides outside the gene matches: 8. The CDR3 runs 13 residues. The germline gives CDR1 SGHRS, CDR2 YFSETQ. In DNA form, the CDR3 reads TGCGCCAGCAGGAGCCGACAGGGGGCGCTAGCTTTCTTT. Translated, it gives CASRSRQGALAFF. Filled out from reference TRBV5-1 and TRBJ1-1, the complete variable domain reads KAGVTQTPRYLIKTRGQQVTLSCSPISGHRSVSWYQQTPGQGLQFLFEYFSETQRNKGNFPGRFSGRQFSNSRSEMNVSTLELGDSALYLCASRSRQGALAFFGQGTRLTVV.

The chain has TRBV19 and TRBJ1-1; TRBD1 matches at 12 bases. CDR3 length: 17 residues. Germline CDR1 and CDR2: LNHDA and SQIVND (reference sequence). The V segment lost 4 bases and the J segment 2 bases; nucleotides outside the gene matches: 8. The CDR3 spells CASSRTGQGAFNTEAFF. In DNA, the CDR3 is TGTGCCAGTAGTAGGACGGGACAGGGGGCGTTTAACACTGAAGCTTTCTTT.

Only one count was recorded for this clone. The chain links TRBV5-6 to TRBJ1-5, with D tentatively TRBD1 (5 bases). The CDR3 is made up of 15 amino acids. CDR1 is SGHDT, CDR2 YYEEEE, per germline. V lost 0 bases, J lost 6 bases, and 13 bases lay in between. CDR3 region: CASSLVRAPPQPQHF. The CDR3 nucleotides read TGTGCCAGCAGCTTGGTCAGGGCCCCTCCTCAGCCCCAGCATTTT.

The chain recombines TRBV13 with TRBJ2-1; 8 nucleotides align to TRBD2. The ends lost 8 bases at V and 8 bases at J; junction bases unmatched: 11. This CDR3 contains 14 residues. Germline assignment: CDR1 PRHDT and CDR2 FYEKMQ (reference sequence). In DNA, the CDR3 is TGTGCCAGCGGTTTAACGGGGGGGCCGGATGAGCAGTTCTTC. This codes for CASGLTGGPDEQFF.

This chain connects TRBV19 to TRBJ1-6; the D is unclear. Germline V lookup: CDR1 LNHDA, CDR2 SQIVND (reference sequence). The CDR3 contains 18 residues. Between the trimmed V and J ends, which lost 10 bases and 0 bases, there was a span of 22 bases. The CDR3 nucleotides read TGTGCCACTACTGCCGCTTACTCGGGGAGCTCCTATAATTCACCCCTCCACTTT. Amino acid sequence: CATTAAYSGSSYNSPLHF.

This chain joins TRBV10-3 and TRBJ1-4; D may be TRBD1 (6 bases). V lost 10 bases and J lost 1, with 13 bases in between. This CDR3 has 14 residues. Germline V gene sequence: CDR1 ENHRY, CDR2 SYGVKD. The CDR3 reads CATSGQLTNEKLFF. The CDR3 DNA reads TGTGCCACCTCTGGACAGCTAACTAATGAAAAACTGTTTTTT.

The chain combines TRBV5-6 with TRBJ1-5; no firm D call. Germline-derived CDR1 and CDR2 are SGHDT and YYEEEE. The CDR3 sequence is 14 residues long. The V gene lost 1 base and the J gene lost 1 base, with 6 bases spanning the gap. DNA for the CDR3: TGTGCCAGCAGCTTGTGGAGGAGCAATCAGCCCCAGCATTTT. Amino acids: CASSLWRSNQPQHF.

The chain couples TRBV5-1 to TRBJ1-5; D gene unclear. The CDR3 covers 13 residues. From germline, CDR1 is SGHRS and CDR2 YFSETQ. V lost 0 bases and J 6 bases, leaving 7 bases between the germline ends. The CDR3 DNA reads as TGCGCCAGCAGCTTGGAGTCCGGTCAGCCCCAGCATTTT. It translates to CASSLESGQPQHF.